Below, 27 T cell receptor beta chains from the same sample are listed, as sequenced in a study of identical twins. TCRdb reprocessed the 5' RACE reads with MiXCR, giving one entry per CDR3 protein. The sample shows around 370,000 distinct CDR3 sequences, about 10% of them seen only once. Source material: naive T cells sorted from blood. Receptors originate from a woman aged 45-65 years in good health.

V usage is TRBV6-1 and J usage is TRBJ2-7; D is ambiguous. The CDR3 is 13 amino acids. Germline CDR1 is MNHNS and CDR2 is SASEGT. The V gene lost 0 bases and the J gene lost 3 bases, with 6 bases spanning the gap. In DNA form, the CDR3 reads TGTGCCAGCAGTGAAGCGCGAATCTACGAGCAGTACGTC. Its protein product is CASSEARIYEQYV.

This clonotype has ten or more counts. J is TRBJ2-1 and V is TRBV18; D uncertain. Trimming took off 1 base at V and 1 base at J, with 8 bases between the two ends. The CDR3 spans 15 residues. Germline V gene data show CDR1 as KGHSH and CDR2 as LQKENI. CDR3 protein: CASSPQGLSYNEQFF. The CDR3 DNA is TGTGCCAGCTCACCACAGGGATTGTCCTACAATGAGCAGTTCTTC.

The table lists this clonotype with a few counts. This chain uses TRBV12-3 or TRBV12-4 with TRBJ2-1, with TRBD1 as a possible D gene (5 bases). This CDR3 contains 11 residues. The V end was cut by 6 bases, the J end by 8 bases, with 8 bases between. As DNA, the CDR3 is TGTGCCAGCAGCCAGGGATATGAGCAGTTCTTC. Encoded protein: CASSQGYEQFF.

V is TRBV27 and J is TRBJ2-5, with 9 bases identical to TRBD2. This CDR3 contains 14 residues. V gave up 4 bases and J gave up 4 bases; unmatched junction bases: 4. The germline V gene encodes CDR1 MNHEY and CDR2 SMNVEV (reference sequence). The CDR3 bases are TGTGCCAGCAGTTATAATAGCGGGAGAGAGACCCAGTACTTC. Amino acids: CASSYNSGRETQYF.

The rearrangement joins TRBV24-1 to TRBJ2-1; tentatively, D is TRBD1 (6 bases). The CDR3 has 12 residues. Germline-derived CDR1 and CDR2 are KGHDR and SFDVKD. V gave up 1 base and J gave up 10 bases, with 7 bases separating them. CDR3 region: CATSDFRGEQFF. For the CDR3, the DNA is TGTGCCACCAGTGATTTCAGGGGAGAGCAGTTCTTC.

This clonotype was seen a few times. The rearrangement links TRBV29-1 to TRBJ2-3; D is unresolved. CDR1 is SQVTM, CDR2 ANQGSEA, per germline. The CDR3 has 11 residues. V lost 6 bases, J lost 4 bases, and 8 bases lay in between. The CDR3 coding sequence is TGCAGCGTCGTGGTGGCAGATACGCAGTATTTT. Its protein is CSVVVADTQYF.

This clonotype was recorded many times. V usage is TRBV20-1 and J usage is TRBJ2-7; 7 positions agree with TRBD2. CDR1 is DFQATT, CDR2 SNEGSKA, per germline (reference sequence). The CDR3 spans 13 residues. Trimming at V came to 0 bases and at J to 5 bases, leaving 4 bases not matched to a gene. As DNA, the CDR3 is TGCAGTGCTAGAGATGAGCGGGACCACGAGCAGTACGTC. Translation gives CSARDERDHEQYV.

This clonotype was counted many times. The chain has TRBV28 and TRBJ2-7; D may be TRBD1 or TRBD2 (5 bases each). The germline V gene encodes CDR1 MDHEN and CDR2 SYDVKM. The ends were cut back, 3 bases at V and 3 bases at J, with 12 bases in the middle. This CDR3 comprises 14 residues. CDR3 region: CASSLSGRGYEQYF. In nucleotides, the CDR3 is TGTGCCAGCAGTTTGTCAGGGAGAGGCTACGAGCAGTACTTC.

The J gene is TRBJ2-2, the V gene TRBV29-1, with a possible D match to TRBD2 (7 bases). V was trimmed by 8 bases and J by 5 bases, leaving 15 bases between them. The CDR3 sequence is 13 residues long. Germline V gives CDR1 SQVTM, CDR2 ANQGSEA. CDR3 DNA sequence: TGCAGCCCCGGGGGGCCGGCGACCGGGGAGCTGTTTTTT. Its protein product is CSPGGPATGELFF.

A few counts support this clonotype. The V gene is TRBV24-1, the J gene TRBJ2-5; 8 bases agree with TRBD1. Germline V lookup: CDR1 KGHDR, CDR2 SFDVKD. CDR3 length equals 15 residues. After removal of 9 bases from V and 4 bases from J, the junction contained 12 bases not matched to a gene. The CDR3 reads CATSPGTGLLETQYF. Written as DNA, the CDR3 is TGTGCCACCTCCCCCGGGACAGGATTATTAGAGACCCAGTACTTC.

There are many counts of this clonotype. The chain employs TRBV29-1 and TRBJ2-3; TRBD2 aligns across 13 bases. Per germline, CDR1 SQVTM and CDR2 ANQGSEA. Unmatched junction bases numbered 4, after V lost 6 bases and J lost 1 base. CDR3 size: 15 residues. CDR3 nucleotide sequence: TGCAGCGTAGGACTAGCGGGAGTCGGCACAGATACGCAGTATTTT. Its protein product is CSVGLAGVGTDTQYF.

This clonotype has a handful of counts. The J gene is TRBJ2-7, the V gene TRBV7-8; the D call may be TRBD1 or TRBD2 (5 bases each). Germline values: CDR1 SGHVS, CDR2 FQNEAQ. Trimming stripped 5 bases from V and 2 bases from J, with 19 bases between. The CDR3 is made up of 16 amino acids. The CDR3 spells CASSPASGQGAYEQYF. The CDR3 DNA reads TGTGCCAGCAGCCCAGCCAGCGGCCAAGGGGCCTACGAGCAGTACTTC. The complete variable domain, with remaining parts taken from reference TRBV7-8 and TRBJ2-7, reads GAGVSQSPRYKVAKRGQDVALRCDPISGHVSLFWYQQALGQGPEFLTYFQNEAQLDKSGLPSDRFFAERPEGSVSTLKIQRTQQEDSAVYLCASSPASGQGAYEQYFGPGTRLTVT.

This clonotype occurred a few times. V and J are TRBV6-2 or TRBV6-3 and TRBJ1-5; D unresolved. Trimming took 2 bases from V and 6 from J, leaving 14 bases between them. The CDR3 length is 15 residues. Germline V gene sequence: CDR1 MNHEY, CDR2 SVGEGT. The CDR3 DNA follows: TGTGCCAGCAGTTACGGCCCTTCCCCCAGTCAGCCCCAGCATTTT. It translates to CASSYGPSPSQPQHF.

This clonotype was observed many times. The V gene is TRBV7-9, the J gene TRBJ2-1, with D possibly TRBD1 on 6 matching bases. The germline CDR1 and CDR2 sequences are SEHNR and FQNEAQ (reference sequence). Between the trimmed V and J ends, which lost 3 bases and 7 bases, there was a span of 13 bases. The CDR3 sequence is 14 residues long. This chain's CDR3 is CASSFWDNTNEQFF. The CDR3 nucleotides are TGTGCCAGCAGCTTTTGGGACAACACTAATGAGCAGTTCTTC.

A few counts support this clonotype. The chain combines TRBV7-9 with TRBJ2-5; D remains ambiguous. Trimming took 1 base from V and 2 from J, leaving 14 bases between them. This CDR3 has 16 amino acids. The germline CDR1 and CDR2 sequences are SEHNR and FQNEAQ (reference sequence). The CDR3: CASSLGTEPFQETQYF. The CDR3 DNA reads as TGTGCCAGCAGCTTAGGTACAGAGCCGTTTCAAGAGACCCAGTACTTC.

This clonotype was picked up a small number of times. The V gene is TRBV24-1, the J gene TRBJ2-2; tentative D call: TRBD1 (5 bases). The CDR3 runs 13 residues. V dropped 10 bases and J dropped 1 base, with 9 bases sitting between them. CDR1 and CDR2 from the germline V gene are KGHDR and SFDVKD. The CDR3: CATEQENTGELFF. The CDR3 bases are TGTGCCACGGAACAGGAGAACACCGGGGAGCTGTTTTTT.

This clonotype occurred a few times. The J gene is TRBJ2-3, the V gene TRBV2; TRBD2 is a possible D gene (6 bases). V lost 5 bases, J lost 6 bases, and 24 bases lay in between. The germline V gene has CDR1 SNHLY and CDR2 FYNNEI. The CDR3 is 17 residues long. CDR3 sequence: CASSFGTRLGYSDTQYF. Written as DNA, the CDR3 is TGTGCCAGCAGTTTCGGGACCCGACTAGGTTATTCGGATACGCAGTATTTT.

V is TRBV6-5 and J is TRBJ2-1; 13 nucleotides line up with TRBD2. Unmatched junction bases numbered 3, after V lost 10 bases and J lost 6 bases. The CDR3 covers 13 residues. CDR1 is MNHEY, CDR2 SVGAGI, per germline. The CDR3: CATGLAGVNEQFF. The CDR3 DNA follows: TGTGCCACCGGACTAGCGGGAGTCAATGAGCAGTTCTTC.

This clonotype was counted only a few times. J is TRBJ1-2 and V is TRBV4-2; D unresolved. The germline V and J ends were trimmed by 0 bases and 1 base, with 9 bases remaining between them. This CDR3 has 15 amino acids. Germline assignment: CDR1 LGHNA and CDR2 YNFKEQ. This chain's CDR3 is CASSQEWSVNYGYTF. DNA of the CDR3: TGTGCCAGCAGCCAAGAATGGTCAGTTAACTATGGCTACACCTTC.

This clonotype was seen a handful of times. The CDR3 here is CASGRRGLAGPSGTGELFF. CDR3 DNA: TGTGCTAGTGGTAGGAGGGGACTAGCGGGCCCCTCGGGCACCGGGGAGCTGTTTTTT. This rearrangement joins TRBV12-5 to TRBJ2-2; 12 nucleotides agree with TRBD2. CDR1 is LGHNT and CDR2 is FRNRAP in the germline V gene. The CDR3 covers 19 residues. Trimming at V came to 5 bases and at J to 4 bases, leaving 14 bases not matched to a gene.

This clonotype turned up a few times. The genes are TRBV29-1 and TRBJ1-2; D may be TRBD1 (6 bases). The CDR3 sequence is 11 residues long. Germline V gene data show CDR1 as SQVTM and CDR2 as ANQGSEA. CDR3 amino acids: CRGGGTYGYTF. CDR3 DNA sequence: TGCAGGGGAGGGGGAACCTATGGCTACACCTTC.

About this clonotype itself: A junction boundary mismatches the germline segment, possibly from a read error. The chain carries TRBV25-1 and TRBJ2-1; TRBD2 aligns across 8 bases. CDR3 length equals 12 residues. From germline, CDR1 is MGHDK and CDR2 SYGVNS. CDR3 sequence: CASRGGYTEQFF. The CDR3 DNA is TGTGCCAGCCGGGGGGGGTACACTGAGCAGTTCTTC.

CDR3 DNA sequence: TGCAGTGCTAGAGCTCCCAATATGGAGACCCAGTACTTC. Translating gives CSARAPNMETQYF. The chain combines TRBV20-1 with TRBJ2-5; D is unclear. This CDR3 spans 13 amino acids. V lost 1 base to trimming and J lost 5 bases, with 11 bases between them. Germline V gives CDR1 DFQATT, CDR2 SNEGSKA (reference sequence).

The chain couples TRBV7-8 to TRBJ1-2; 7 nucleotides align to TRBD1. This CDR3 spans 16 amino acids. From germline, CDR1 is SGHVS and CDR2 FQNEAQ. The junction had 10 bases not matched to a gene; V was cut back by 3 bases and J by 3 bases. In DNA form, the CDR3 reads TGTGCCAGCAGCTTTGACAGGGAAGGAGGTCACTATGGCTACACCTTC. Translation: CASSFDREGGHYGYTF.

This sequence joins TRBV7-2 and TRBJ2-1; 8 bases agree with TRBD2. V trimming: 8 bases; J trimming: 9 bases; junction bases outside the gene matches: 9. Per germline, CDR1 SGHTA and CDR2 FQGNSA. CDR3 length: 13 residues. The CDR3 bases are TGTGCCAGCCGAGTAATAGCGGGACCTGAGCAGTTCTTC. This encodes CASRVIAGPEQFF. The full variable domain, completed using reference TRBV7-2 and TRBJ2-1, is GAGVSQSPSNKVTEKGKDVELRCDPISGHTALYWYRQSLGQGLEFLIYFQGNSAPDKSGLPSDRFSAERTGGSVSTLTIQRTQQEDSAVYLCASRVIAGPEQFFGPGTRLTVL.

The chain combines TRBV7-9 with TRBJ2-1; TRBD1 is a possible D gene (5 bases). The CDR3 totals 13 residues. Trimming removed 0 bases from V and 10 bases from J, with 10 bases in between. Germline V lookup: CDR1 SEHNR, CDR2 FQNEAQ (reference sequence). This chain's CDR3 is CASSLALQGEQFF. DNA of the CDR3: TGTGCCAGCAGCTTAGCTTTGCAGGGAGAGCAGTTCTTC.

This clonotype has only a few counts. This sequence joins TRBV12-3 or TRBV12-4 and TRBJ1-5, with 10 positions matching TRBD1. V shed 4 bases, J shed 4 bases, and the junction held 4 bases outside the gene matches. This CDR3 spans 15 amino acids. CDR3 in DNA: TGTGCCAGCAGTTCACCGGGACAGGGGAATCAGCCCCAGCATTTT. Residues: CASSSPGQGNQPQHF.